This T cell receptor beta chain was found in a study of blood T cell repertoires in COVID-19 (dated by TCRdb to the early 2020s). Concerning the study at large: Samples covering the acute and convalescent phases of COVID-19 were provided by collaborators in the United States, Italy and Spain. The material from the prospective study consisted of cDNA or gDNA derived from T cells, B-cell-depleted T cells, or PBMCs. The dataset comprised deeply sampled blood TCRbeta repertoires from subjects exposed to, actively infected with, or recovered from COVID-19. A freely available public database, intended as a resource for researchers studying the immune response to SARS-CoV-2, is where the repertoires were released. Samples were obtained from the ongoing ImmuneRACE study (first 160 participants) and from 1,254 subjects provided by 6 global collaborators. Sample metadata almost always included a de-identified subject ID, COVID-19 status, age in years and sex. Where available, HLA class I and class II types were obtained from metadata supplied by the sample provider rather than from assay-based typing. Points the paper makes about the study in general: The quantity of clinical and demographic metadata differed by source and by participant and was supplied without curation.

The sample holds one count of this clone. Its recognized antigen is unknown. No quality values exist for individual bases; no much larger clone is one base distant. The CDR3 contains 14 residues, cysteine and phenylalanine counted. Only the CDR3 DNA is retained, 42 bases long and in frame from the first base. Relative to germline, V is missing 5 bases and J is missing 6 bases, with 5 bases of the junction outside any gene match. CDR1 MNHEY and CDR2 SVGAGI are derived from the germline V gene. Whole blood was collected in K2EDTA tubes by collaborating institutions according to the institutions' own protocols. For TCRbeta analysis, collaborators shipped samples in one of three forms: frozen whole blood, isolated PBMCs, or DNA extracted from either of those sample types. TCRbeta CDR3 regions were amplified from genomic DNA using the immunoSEQ Assay, a bias-controlled multiplex PCR. On the authors' methods: The number of nucleated cells in each sample was estimated from the amplification of reference gene primers within the assay. Sequence reads were collapsed and filtered to measure the absolute abundance of every unique TCRbeta CDR3 rearrangement. Productive Simpson clonality was computed per sample as the square root of Simpson's diversity index over productive rearrangements. TCRdb took this table from immuneACCESS and kept in-frame rearrangements with V and J called. Such tables lack part of the clones; where checked against another copy, unresolved V genes explain under half of the gap, and the rest is unexplained. The V and J calls and clone size were taken over from that table, and D and trimming were inferred from the DNA. This sample holds 100,000 to 150,000 clones; approximately 68% were observed only once. Clones ranked in the top ten supply 2% to 2.5% of the sample.

Here the chain combines TRBV6-5 and TRBJ2-1, and 9 junction bases match TRBD1. Sequencing was done on a sample of peripheral blood. The sequence was obtained from an older woman with acute or convalescent COVID-19. The CDR3 region: CASSRDRAVNEQFF. The DNA is as follows: TGTGCCAGCAGTAGGGACAGGGCGGTCAATGAGCAGTTCTTC.